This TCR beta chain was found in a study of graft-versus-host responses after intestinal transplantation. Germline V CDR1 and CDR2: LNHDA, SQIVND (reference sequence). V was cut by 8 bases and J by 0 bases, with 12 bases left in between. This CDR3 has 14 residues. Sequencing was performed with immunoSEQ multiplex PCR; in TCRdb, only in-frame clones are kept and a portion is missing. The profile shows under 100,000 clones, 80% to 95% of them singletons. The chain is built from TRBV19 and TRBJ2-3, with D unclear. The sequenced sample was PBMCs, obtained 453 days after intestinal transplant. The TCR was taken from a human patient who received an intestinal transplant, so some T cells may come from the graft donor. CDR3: CASPNGDSTDTQYF. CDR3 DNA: TGTGCCAGTCCAAACGGTGATAGCACAGATACGCAGTATTTT.